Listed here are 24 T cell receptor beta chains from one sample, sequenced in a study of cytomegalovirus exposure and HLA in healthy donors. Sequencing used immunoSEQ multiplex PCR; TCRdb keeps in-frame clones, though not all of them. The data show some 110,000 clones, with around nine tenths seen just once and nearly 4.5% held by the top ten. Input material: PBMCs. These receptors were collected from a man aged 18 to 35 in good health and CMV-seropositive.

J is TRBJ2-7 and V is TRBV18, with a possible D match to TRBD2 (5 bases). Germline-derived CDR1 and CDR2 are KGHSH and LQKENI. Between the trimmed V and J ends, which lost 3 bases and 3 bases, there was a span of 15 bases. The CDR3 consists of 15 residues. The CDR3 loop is CASSPLGREDYEQYF. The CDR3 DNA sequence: TGTGCCAGCTCACCGTTAGGACGGGAAGACTACGAGCAGTACTTC.

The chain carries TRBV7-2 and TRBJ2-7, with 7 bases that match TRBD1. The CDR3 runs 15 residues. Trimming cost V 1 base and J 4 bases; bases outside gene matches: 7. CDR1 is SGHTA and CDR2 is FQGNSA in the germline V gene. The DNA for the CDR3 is TGTGCCAGCAGCTTAGGAATGGGCAGGGGGTACGAGCAGTACTTC. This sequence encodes CASSLGMGRGYEQYF.

DNA for the CDR3: TGTGCCAGCAGTTATCAGGGGGCTTCCTACAATGAGCAGTTCTTC. This sequence encodes CASSYQGASYNEQFF. The chain carries TRBV7-2 and TRBJ2-1; TRBD1 aligns across 8 bases. The CDR3 has 15 amino acids. V dropped 6 bases and J dropped 1; count of bases not matched to a gene: 5. The germline V gene has CDR1 SGHTA and CDR2 FQGNSA.

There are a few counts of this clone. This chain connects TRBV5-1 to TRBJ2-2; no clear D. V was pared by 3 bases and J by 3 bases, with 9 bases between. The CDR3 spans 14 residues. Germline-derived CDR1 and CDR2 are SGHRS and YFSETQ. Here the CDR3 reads CASSSRPDTGELFF. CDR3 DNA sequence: TGCGCCAGCAGCTCCCGTCCCGACACCGGGGAGCTGTTTTTT. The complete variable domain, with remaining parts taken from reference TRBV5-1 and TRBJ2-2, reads KAGVTQTPRYLIKTRGQQVTLSCSPISGHRSVSWYQQTPGQGLQFLFEYFSETQRNKGNFPGRFSGRQFSNSRSEMNVSTLELGDSALYLCASSSRPDTGELFFGEGSRLTVL.

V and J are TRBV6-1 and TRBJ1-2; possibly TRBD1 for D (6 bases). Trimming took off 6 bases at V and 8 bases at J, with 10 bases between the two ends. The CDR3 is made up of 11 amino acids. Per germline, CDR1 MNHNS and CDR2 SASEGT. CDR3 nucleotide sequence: TGTGCCAGCAGCCAGGGGATGGGCTACACCTTC. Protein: CASSQGMGYTF.

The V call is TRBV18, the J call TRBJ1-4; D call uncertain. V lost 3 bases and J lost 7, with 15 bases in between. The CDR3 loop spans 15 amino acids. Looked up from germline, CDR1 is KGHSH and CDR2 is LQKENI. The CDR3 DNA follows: TGTGCCAGCTCACCGAATGGCCAAGCGCTTGAAAAACTGTTTTTT. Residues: CASSPNGQALEKLFF.

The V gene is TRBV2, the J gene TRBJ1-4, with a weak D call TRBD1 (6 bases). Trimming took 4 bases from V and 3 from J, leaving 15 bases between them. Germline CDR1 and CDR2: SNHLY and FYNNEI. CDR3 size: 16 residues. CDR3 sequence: CASSGGPVAANEKLFF. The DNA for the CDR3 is TGTGCCAGCAGTGGGGGGCCTGTTGCGGCTAATGAAAAACTGTTTTTT.

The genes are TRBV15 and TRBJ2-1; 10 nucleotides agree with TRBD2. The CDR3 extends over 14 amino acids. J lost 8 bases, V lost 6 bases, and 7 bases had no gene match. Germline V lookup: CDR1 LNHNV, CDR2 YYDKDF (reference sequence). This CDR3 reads CATSPSGGAYEQFF. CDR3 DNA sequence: TGTGCCACCAGTCCCAGCGGGGGGGCCTATGAGCAGTTCTTC.

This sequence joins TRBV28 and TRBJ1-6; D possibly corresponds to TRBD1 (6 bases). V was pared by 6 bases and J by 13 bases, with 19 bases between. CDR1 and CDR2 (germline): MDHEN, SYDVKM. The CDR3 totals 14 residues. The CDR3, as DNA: TGTGCCAGCAGACCTGGACAGTCCCCGCACCCCCTCCACTTT. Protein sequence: CASRPGQSPHPLHF.

The CDR3 region is CASSPGTSGGEQFF. For the CDR3, the DNA is TGTGCCAGCAGCCCCGGGACTAGCGGGGGGGAACAGTTCTTC. The V and J genes are TRBV7-2 and TRBJ2-1; TRBD2 matches 16 bases. The length of the CDR3 is 14 residues. Trimming removed 5 bases from V and 13 bases from J; junction bases left unmatched: 5. CDR1 and CDR2 from the germline V gene are SGHTA and FQGNSA.

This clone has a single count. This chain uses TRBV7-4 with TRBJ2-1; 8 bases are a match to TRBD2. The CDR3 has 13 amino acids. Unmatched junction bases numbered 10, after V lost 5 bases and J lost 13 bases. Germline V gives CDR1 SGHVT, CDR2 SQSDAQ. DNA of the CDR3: TGTGCCAGCAGCCTCCAGCGGGGGCCATCCCAGTTCTTC. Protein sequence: CASSLQRGPSQFF.

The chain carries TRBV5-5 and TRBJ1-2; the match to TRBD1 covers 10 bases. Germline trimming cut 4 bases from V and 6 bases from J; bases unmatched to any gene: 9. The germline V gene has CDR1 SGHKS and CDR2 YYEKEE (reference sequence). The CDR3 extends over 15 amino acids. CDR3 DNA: TGTGCCAGCAGCCTCCTGGGGACAGGGGATCATGGCTACACCTTC. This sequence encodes CASSLLGTGDHGYTF. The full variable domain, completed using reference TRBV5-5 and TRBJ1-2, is DAGVTQSPTHLIKTRGQQVTLRCSPISGHKSVSWYQQVLGQGPQFIFQYYEKEERGRGNFPDRFSARQFPNYSSELNVNALLLGDSALYLCASSLLGTGDHGYTFGSGTRLTVV.

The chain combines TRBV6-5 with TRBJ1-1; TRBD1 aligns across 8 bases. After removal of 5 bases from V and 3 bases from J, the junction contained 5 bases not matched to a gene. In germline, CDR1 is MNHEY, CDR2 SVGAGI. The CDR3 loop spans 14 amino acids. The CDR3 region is CASSQRTGHTEAFF. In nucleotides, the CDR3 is TGTGCCAGCAGTCAACGGACAGGGCACACTGAAGCTTTCTTT.

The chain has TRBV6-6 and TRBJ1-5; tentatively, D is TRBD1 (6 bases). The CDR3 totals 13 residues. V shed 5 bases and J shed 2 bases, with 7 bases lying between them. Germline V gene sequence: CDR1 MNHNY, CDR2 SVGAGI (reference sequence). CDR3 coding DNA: TGTGCCAGCAGTAGGACAGGCAATCAGCCCCAGCATTTT. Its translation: CASSRTGNQPQHF.

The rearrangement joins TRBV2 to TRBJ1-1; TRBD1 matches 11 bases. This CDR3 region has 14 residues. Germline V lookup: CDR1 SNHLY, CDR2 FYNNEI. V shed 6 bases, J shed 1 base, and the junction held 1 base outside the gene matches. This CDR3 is CASRGTGGNTEAFF. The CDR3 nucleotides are TGTGCCAGCAGGGGGACAGGGGGGAACACTGAAGCTTTCTTT.

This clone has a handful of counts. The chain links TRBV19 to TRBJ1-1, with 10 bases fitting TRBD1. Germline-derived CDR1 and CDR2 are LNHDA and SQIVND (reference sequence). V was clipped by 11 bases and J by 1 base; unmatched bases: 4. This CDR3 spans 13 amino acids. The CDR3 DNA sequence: TGTGCCTCCTGGACAGGGGGGAACACTGAAGCTTTCTTT. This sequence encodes CASWTGGNTEAFF.

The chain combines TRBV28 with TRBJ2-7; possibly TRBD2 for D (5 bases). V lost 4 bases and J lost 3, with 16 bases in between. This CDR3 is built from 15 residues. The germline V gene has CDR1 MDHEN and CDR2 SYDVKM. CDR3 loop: CASSWSTDFYYEQYF. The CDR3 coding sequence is TGTGCCAGCAGTTGGTCCACGGACTTTTACTACGAGCAGTACTTC.

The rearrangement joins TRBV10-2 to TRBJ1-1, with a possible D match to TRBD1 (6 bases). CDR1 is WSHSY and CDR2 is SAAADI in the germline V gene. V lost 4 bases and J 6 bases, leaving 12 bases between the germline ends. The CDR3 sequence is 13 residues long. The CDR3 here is CASSAGRGPEAFF. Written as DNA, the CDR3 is TGCGCCAGCAGTGCGGGCAGGGGCCCTGAAGCTTTCTTT.

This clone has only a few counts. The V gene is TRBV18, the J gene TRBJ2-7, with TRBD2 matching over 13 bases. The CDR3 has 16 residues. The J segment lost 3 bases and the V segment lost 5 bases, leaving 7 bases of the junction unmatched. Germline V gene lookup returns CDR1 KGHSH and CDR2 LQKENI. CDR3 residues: CASSRPGTSGVYEQYF. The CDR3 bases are TGTGCCAGCTCAAGGCCCGGGACTAGCGGGGTCTACGAGCAGTACTTC.

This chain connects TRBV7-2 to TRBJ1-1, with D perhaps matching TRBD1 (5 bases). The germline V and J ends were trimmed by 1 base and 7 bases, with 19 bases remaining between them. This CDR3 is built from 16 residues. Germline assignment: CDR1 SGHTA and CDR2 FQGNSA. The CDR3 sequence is CASSLGRGLPTFEAFF. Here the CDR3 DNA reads TGTGCCAGCAGCTTAGGTCGGGGGTTGCCCACTTTTGAAGCTTTCTTT.

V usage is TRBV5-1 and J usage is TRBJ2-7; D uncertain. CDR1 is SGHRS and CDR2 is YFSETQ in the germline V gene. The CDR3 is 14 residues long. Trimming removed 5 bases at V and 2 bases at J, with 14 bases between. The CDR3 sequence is CASRAGQSTYEQYF. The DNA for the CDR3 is TGCGCCAGCAGAGCTGGGCAATCCACCTACGAGCAGTACTTC. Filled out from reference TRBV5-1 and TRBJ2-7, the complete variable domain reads KAGVTQTPRYLIKTRGQQVTLSCSPISGHRSVSWYQQTPGQGLQFLFEYFSETQRNKGNFPGRFSGRQFSNSRSEMNVSTLELGDSALYLCASRAGQSTYEQYFGPGTRLTVT.

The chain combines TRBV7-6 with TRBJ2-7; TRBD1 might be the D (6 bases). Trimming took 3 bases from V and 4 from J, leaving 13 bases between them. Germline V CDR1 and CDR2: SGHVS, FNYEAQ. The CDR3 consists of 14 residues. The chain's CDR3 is CASSLGQRGYEQYF. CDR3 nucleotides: TGTGCCAGCAGCTTGGGACAACGTGGATACGAGCAGTACTTC.

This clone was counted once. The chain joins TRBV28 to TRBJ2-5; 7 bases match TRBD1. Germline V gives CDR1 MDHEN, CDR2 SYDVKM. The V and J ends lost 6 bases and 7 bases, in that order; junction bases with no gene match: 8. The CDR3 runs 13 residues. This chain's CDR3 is CASSSGQDVTQYF. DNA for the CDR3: TGTGCCAGCAGCTCAGGACAGGATGTGACCCAGTACTTC.

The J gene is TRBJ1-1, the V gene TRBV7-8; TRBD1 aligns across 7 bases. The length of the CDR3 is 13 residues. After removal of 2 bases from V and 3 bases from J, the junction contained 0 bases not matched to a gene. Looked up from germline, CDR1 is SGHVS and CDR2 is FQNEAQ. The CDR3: CASSLTGDTEAFF. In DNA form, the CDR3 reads TGTGCCAGCAGCTTAACAGGGGACACTGAAGCTTTCTTT.